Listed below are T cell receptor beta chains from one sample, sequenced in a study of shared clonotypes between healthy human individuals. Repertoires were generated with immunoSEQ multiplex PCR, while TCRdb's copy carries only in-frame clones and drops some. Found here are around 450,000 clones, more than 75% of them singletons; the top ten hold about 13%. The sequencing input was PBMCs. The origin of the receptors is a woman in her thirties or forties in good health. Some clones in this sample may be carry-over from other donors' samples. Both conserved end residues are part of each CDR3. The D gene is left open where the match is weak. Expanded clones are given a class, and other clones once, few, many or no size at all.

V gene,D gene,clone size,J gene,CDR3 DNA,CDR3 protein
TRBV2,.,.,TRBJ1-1,TGTGCCAGCAGGAGAGACACTGAAGCTTTCTTT,CASRRDTEAFF
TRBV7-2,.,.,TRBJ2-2,TGTGCCAGCAGCTTAGTGGGGCATCAGGCAGGGGAGCTGTTTTTT,CASSLVGHQAGELFF
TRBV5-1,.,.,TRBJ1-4,TGCGCCAGCAGCTTGGCCGGGACAAGATCTAATGAAAAACTGTTTTTT,CASSLAGTRSNEKLFF
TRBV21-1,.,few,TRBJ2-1,TGTGCCAGCAGCAAAGTCAACAGGGGGAGAAACAATGAGCAGTTCTTC,CASSKVNRGRNNEQFF
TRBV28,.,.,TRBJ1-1,TGTGCCAGCAGTTTTATTAGGAGGAACACTGAAGCTTTCTTT,CASSFIRRNTEAFF
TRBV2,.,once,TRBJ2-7,TGTGCCAGCAGTGAATTAAGCTACGAGCAGTACTTC,CASSELSYEQYF
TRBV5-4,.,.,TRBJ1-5,TGTGCCAGCAGCCGAGGGGTGGGGAGAGATCAGCCCCAGCATTTT,CASSRGVGRDQPQHF
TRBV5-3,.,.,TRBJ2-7,TGTGCCTTCTGGCGGCAGTACTTC,CAFWRQYF
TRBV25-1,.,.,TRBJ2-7,TGTGCCAGCAGTGACCGGGCAGTTTTACCCTACGAGCAGTACTTC,CASSDRAVLPYEQYF
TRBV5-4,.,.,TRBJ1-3,TGTGCCAGCAGCTTCCCGCGGACGGAGAACACCATATATTTT,CASSFPRTENTIYF
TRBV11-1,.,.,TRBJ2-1,TGTGCCAGCACCCGCAAGGGTGATGCCCTTGACAATGAGCAGTTCTTC,CASTRKGDALDNEQFF